This TCR beta chain emerged from a study of cytomegalovirus exposure and HLA in healthy donors (dated by TCRdb to 2016 to 2017). For the study in its entirety: An earlier analysis of approximately 640 of the donors reported 250 to 300 Gb of sequence data and some 100 million unique TCR beta sequences from 150 million to 200 million T cells. An early release that covered roughly 600 HLA-typed donors contained approximately 300 gigabases of sequencing data and around 80 million unique TCR sequences. The genetic ancestry cluster associated with self-reported Caucasian donors included 70% to 85% of the 300 to 450 genotyped donors. The study was designed to test whether signatures of past pathogen exposure could be identified by cataloging public T cell receptors. The study profiled the T cell repertoires of under 700 subjects by immunosequencing and related them to cytomegalovirus serostatus. Besides the first cohort of approximately 670 subjects, a separate validation cohort made up of around 120 different subjects was used. To predict cytomegalovirus infection status, the study brought together high-throughput TCR immunosequencing, statistical association of individual TCRs with disease status, and machine learning. To study patterns of TCR occurrence, a later analysis re-analyzed previously published TCR beta repertoires from 666 donors and added high-resolution HLA genotyping. The later analysis used no new phenotypic data to find candidate immune exposures, relying instead on TCR beta sequences and their occurrence across donors. In an earlier analysis of a few hundred of the donors, high-throughput TCR beta sequencing was used to judge whether each TCR beta V gene segment behaved as functional or pseudogenic. Donor age, sex, ethnicity and CMV serostatus were compiled together with the repertoire data. A later genetic analysis used genome-wide SNP genotypes for about 65% of the roughly 700 donors, treating that subset as a discovery cohort. Every discovery cohort repertoire had been produced on one sequencing platform. Both class I and class II loci were covered by HLA typing, at four-digit resolution. Typing coverage differed by locus: A, B, C, DRB1 and DQB1 were typed in about 620-630 donors, DQA1 in 500 to 550, DPA1 in some 570, and DPB1 in 400 to 480. Roughly 5 DR-DQ haplotypes were handled as single units for association and clustering, since linkage in the cohort was strong. On average, around 240,000 unique TCR beta nucleotide sequences were sequenced per donor among 350 to 400 genotyped donors of the cohort, with 15% to 20% of those sequences being non-productive.

Including the terminal cysteine and phenylalanine, the CDR3 comprises 14 residues. Kept here is only the CDR3 DNA, which spans 42 bases and is read in frame from base 1. V is pared back by 5 bases and J by 11 bases, with 19 bases lying between the germline termini. Sequences SGHVS (CDR1) and FQNEAQ (CDR2) are obtained from the germline V gene. The method behind the library was the immunoSEQ multiplex PCR assay. For the multiplex PCR, a mixture combining 60 forward primers for TCR Vbeta segments and 13 reverse primers for TCR Jbeta segments was used. The CDR3 region of rearranged TCR beta genes was amplified from genomic DNA with a multiplex PCR assay. Amplified TCR beta libraries were sequenced as 87-base-pair reads on the Illumina HiSeq System. On the study's bioinformatics: A later analysis tallied 75 million to 95 million unique TCR beta chains across the roughly 610 repertoires, and approximately 12 million of those chains were shared by two or more donors. A nearest-neighbor algorithm error-corrected the raw reads and collapsed the reads into unique sequences, merging closely related sequences to remove PCR and sequencing errors. Alignment of CDR3 sequences to IMGT reference sequences was used to assign V, D and J gene segments. For a sequence to be retained, a match of at least six nucleotides to both a V gene segment and a J gene segment was required. Rearrangements were called productive when the CDR3 lacked stop codons and stayed in frame with V and J; all others were non-productive. Following IMGT convention, CDR3 was defined as the stretch from the second conserved V-encoded cysteine up to the conserved J-encoded phenylalanine. The earlier analysis of 450 to 750 of the donors excluded any sequence lacking an unambiguous match to a single V gene segment. In an earlier analysis of some 590 of the donors, V segments were called functional above 56.7% productive rearrangements and were called segregating when the between-donor standard deviation exceeded 5%. To diagnose cytomegalovirus status from the catalog of TCR beta chain sequences, a statistical classification framework was built. V and J gene assignment, in a later analysis, came from comparing TCR nucleotide sequences with IMGT/GENE-DB human TR gene sequences. Using the TCRdist pipeline, a later analysis assigned CDR3 sequences along with most-parsimonious VDJ recombination scenarios. A later analysis defined each TCR beta chain by its CDR3 amino acid sequence plus V-gene family, and excluded reads lacking a unique V-gene family. To address suspected cross-contamination and a sequencing artifact, a later analysis removed several hundred highly shared, low-generation-probability nucleotide sequences. A later analysis calculated a clonal expansion index for each public chain from normalized within-repertoire ranks of inferred template counts. A later analysis computed generation probabilities with a VDJ recombination model fitted to out-of-frame rearrangements, and checked the results against IGoR. In a later analysis, TCR-TCR, TCR-HLA and TCR-CMV co-occurrence was scored with hypergeometric tests, and a repertoire-size bias correction was applied to TCR pairs. False discovery rates were estimated in a later analysis by permuting HLA or CMV assignments 20 times. A later analysis grouped co-occurring TCRs with DBSCAN, adding TCRdist sequence similarity when clustering within HLA-allele-positive subsets. Repertoires with fewer than 30,000 or more than 120,000 public chains, plus five repertoires with anomalous nucleotide sharing, were excluded from co-occurrence clustering. Here the immuneACCESS table is served through TCRdb, limited to in-frame sequences with V and J called. Missing clones are a known gap in these copies; in checked studies unresolved V genes cover under half, and the rest lacks a known reason. The DNA was the basis for D and trimming; V, J and clone size are from that table. Across this sample there are some 140,000 clones, with over 65% seen only once. About 4% of the sample lies in the top ten.

The cohort consisted of hundreds of healthy bone marrow donors. At the time of sampling, all cohort members were nominally healthy, though unrecorded immune exposures were likely present. The donor was CMV seronegative and was included in the group of 352 seronegative cohort members. A peripheral blood sample was collected from each donor, and TCR beta sequencing was performed on peripheral blood mononuclear cells. Genomic DNA extraction from the blood cell samples was performed with the Qiagen DNeasy Blood Extraction Kit. Concerning this clone: Its antigen remains undetermined. Base-call qualities are not available, and no considerably larger clone is one nucleotide away.

Paper-wide results and their limitations: According to a later analysis, most CMV-associated TCR beta chains appeared to be HLA-restricted, and the HLA associations seemed to be driven largely by CMV exposure. The only immune exposure information available for the cohort was CMV serostatus. The classifier was reported to diagnose cytomegalovirus status with high specificity and sensitivity in both the original and validation cohorts. The 87-base-pair reads could not distinguish some IMGT-functional V segments, including TRBV6-2 and TRBV6-3, so those segments were excluded. In vitro tests confirmed that three of the cytomegalovirus-associated TCR beta chains recognize cytomegalovirus antigens. Specific HLA alleles were associated with 18,000 or so TCR beta sequences at a false discovery rate of 0.05 in a later analysis. In this cohort, only TCR beta chains were sequenced, and detectable features were limited by the absence of alpha or paired-chain data. A cluster of highly shared sequence variants was judged likely to represent a technical artifact of the sequencing pipeline. Most TCR sequences were observed very rarely across donors, whereas some public TCRs were present in many individuals. According to a later analysis, parvovirus B19, influenza, CMV and Epstein-Barr virus appeared linked to several top co-occurrence clusters. A later analysis found that TCR association rates varied across HLA loci, with DRB1 alleles showing the most associated TCRs and HLA-C alleles the fewest. In a later genetic analysis, a missense DCLRE1C variant was associated with V-gene and J-gene trimming of TCR beta chains, and the association was replicated in an independent cohort. Linkage disequilibrium might explain the correlated functional status among segregating V segments, but an unknown experimental factor could not be ruled out. According to the authors, the approach could potentially be generalized to other disease states and immunological phenotypes. When HLA alleles, especially DR and DQ, strongly co-occurred, attributing TCR associations to individual alleles was difficult. According to a later genetic analysis, donors in an Asian-associated ancestry cluster had fewer N-insertions in productive TCRs than the approximately 690-donor mean. Compared with equally common non-associated chains, HLA-associated TCR beta chains in a later analysis were more clonally expanded and had lower generation probabilities. Roughly uniform sequencing depth across donors was assumed in presence/absence analyses, although this assumption may not hold. In an earlier analysis of some 550 of the donors, most TCR beta V segments were observed in productive rearrangements about 87% or about 30% of the time, broadly matching IMGT annotations. Seventeen rarely observed V segments, including chromosome 9 orphons, were excluded from the earlier analysis of several hundred of the donors because counts were too low. The study gave a list of 150 to 200 TCR beta chains associated with cytomegalovirus. Because HLA typing was unavailable for some donors at each locus, only the typed subset was used in association tests. A further reported finding was that TCR beta sequences accurately predicted the HLA-A and HLA-B alleles for most subjects in the first cohort.

The sample consisted of PBMCs. The sequence derives from a woman aged 35 to 49 in good health and CMV-seronegative. The sequence links TRBV7-8 to TRBJ1-5, and possibly TRBD1, on 5 matching bases. The nucleotide sequence is TGTGCCAGCAGCCACTCAGGACTTTGGGGGGCCCAGCATTTT. Translation gives CASSHSGLWGAQHF.